This TCR beta chain was documented in a study of blood T cell repertoires in COVID-19. Profiled with immunoSEQ multiplex PCR; TCRdb holds only in-frame clones, not every one. Seen here are under 300,000 clones, 65% to 85% observed once, and the top ten hold around 3.6%. This clone was detected once. V lost 3 bases and J lost 1, with 10 bases in between. Per the germline V gene, CDR1 is SGHNT and CDR2 is YYREEE (reference sequence). This CDR3 is built from 14 residues. This chain links TRBV5-4 with TRBJ2-5; D is possibly TRBD1 (6 bases). The sample taken for sequencing was PBMCs or T cells enriched from blood (not recorded which). The clonotype comes from a man in his forties or fifties who had recovered from COVID-19. The CDR3 DNA sequence: TGTGCCAGCAGCTCCCGGGACATCCAAGAGACCCAGTACTTC. Its protein product is CASSSRDIQETQYF.